This T cell receptor beta chain derives from a study of T cells in Graves' hyperthyroidism and ophthalmopathy. Ten or more counts support this clonotype. The germline gene is not matched at one end of the junction; a read error may be the cause. Germline CDR1 reads MDHEN; CDR2 reads SYDVKM. The CDR3 spans 14 residues. The source material, RNA transcripts, was used to amplify TCR beta CDR3 regions. With the HTBI primer set, the TCR CDR3 went through a first round of RT-PCR. TCRdb processed the multiplex PCR reads anew with MiXCR; each CDR3 protein has one entry. The repertoire consists of fewer than 700,000 distinct CDR3 sequences, with under 20% occurring once and the leading ten covering approximately 18%.

The chain recombines TRBV28 with TRBJ2-5, with TRBD2 identical over 9 bases. This receptor was taken from a young woman with Graves' ophthalmopathy. Sequences were obtained from blood. CDR3 residues: CASRKTSGQESQYF. In DNA, the CDR3 is TGTGCCAGCAGAAAGACTAGCGGACAAGAGTCCCAGTACTTC.